The 29 T cell receptor beta chains reported below all come from one sample, sequenced in a study of breast tumors, draining lymph nodes, adjacent tissues. TCRdb processed the multiplex PCR reads anew with MiXCR; each CDR3 protein has one entry. The sample contains tens of thousands of distinct CDR3 sequences, roughly 55% of which appear only once. The sample consisted of breast tumor tissue. Every receptor here comes from a female donor with breast cancer. Some clones in this sample may be carry-over from other donors' samples.

Remarks on this clonotype: The junction and the germline gene differ at one end; a read error may be behind it. The chain combines TRBV6-4 with TRBJ2-1; 12 positions match TRBD1. CDR3 length: 14 residues. The germline CDR1 and CDR2 sequences are MRHNA and SNTAGT. The CDR3 coding sequence is TGTGCCGGCAGCCGGGGACAGGGGGCTGAGGAGCAGTTCTTC. Encoded protein: CAGSRGQGAEEQFF.

Remarks on this clonotype: A read error may produce the germline difference seen at one junction end. The chain's CDR3 is CASSAAPAYNSPLHF. The CDR3 DNA sequence: TGTGCCAGCAGCGCGGCCCCAGCCTATAATTCTCCCCTCCACTTT. The chain employs TRBV7-9 and TRBJ1-6; D gene uncertain. This CDR3 region has 15 residues. The germline V gene has CDR1 SEHNR and CDR2 FQNEAQ (reference sequence).

The chain has TRBV6-5 and TRBJ1-6; tentative D call: TRBD1 (5 bases). Trimming shortened V by 2 bases and J by 6 bases, and 5 bases separated the two germline ends. CDR3 length: 13 amino acids. Per germline, CDR1 MNHEY and CDR2 SVGAGI. CDR3 nucleotide sequence: TGTGCCAGCAGTTACAGGGGTAATTCACCCCTCCACTTT. It codes for CASSYRGNSPLHF.

The chain combines TRBV15 with TRBJ2-5; TRBD1 aligns across 7 bases. Germline CDR1 LNHNV, CDR2 YYDKDF (reference sequence). CDR3 length: 15 amino acids. V trimming: 0 bases; J trimming: 5 bases; junction bases outside the gene matches: 6. The chain's CDR3 is CATSREQGMQETQYF. The CDR3 DNA sequence: TGTGCCACCAGCAGAGAACAGGGGATGCAGGAGACCCAGTACTTC.

This clonotype is labeled medium-sized. The rearrangement uses TRBV14 and TRBJ1-2; no clear D gene. The CDR3 sequence is 16 residues long. Germline V gives CDR1 SGHDN, CDR2 FVKESK. The germline V and J ends were trimmed by 1 base and 2 bases, with 14 bases remaining between them. This CDR3 reads CASSQGRHDGNYGYTF. The CDR3 DNA is TGTGCCAGCAGCCAAGGGAGACACGACGGAAACTATGGCTACACCTTC.

This clonotype was recorded many times. This sequence joins TRBV19 and TRBJ2-3; a weak D match, TRBD2 (6 bases). This CDR3 region has 17 residues. V was clipped by 1 base and J by 5 bases, with 19 bases between them. Germline-derived CDR1 and CDR2 are LNHDA and SQIVND (reference sequence). The CDR3 sequence: CASSIGLVVPKVDTQYF. CDR3 DNA: TGTGCCAGTAGTATAGGACTAGTGGTCCCTAAGGTAGATACGCAGTATTTT. The whole variable domain, remainder taken from reference TRBV19 and TRBJ2-3, is DGGITQSPKYLFRKEGQNVTLSCEQNLNHDAMYWYRQDPGQGLRLIYYSQIVNDFQKGDIAEGYSVSREKKESFPLTVTSAQKNPTAFYLCASSIGLVVPKVDTQYFGPGTRLTVL.

This chain joins TRBV7-2 and TRBJ2-1; no reliable D call. This CDR3 region has 14 residues. V was clipped by 2 bases and J by 4 bases, with 9 bases between them. Germline values: CDR1 SGHTA, CDR2 FQGNSA. The CDR3 region is CASSLNVGYNEQFF. In nucleotides, the CDR3 is TGTGCCAGCAGCTTAAATGTAGGGTACAATGAGCAGTTCTTC.

This clonotype was seen at least ten times. The gene calls are TRBV5-8 and TRBJ1-6, with D hard to call. The CDR3 covers 14 residues. The V and J ends lost 0 bases and 9 bases respectively, with 10 bases between them. Germline CDR1 is SGHTS and CDR2 is YDEGEE. The CDR3 reads CASSLEGYGSPLHF. In nucleotides, the CDR3 is TGTGCCAGCAGCTTGGAAGGGTATGGTTCACCCCTCCACTTT.

The rearrangement joins TRBV7-8 to TRBJ2-1, with D tentatively TRBD2 (6 bases). Trimming removed 3 bases at V and 0 bases at J, with 6 bases between. Germline V gene data show CDR1 as SGHVS and CDR2 as FQNEAQ. The CDR3 contains 14 residues. The CDR3 loop is CASSLGGSYNEQFF. CDR3 DNA: TGTGCCAGCAGCTTGGGGGGCTCCTACAATGAGCAGTTCTTC.

This rearrangement joins TRBV7-6 to TRBJ2-5; D is unresolved. The V end was cut by 5 bases, the J end by 5 bases, with 6 bases between. The germline CDR1 and CDR2 sequences are SGHVS and FNYEAQ. This CDR3 contains 11 residues. CDR3 in DNA: TGTGCCAGCAGCATTCGTGAGACCCAGTACTTC. Translation gives CASSIRETQYF.

This clonotype occurred many times. Being one base from a much bigger clone, this may be a read error. This rearrangement joins TRBV6-2 or TRBV6-3 to TRBJ1-5; 7 bases are a match to TRBD1. The V segment lost 6 bases and the J segment 0 bases; nucleotides outside the gene matches: 11. CDR1 and CDR2 from the germline V gene are MNHEY and SVGEGT. The CDR3 contains 17 residues. The CDR3 spells CASRRDRPKYSNQPQHF. In DNA form, the CDR3 reads TGTGCCAGCAGGCGGGACAGACCCAAGTATAGCAATCAGCCCCAGCATTTT.

This clonotype was seen at least ten times. A read error may produce the germline difference seen at one junction end. The chain recombines TRBV6-2 or TRBV6-3 with TRBJ2-2, with 7 nucleotides matching TRBD1. Per germline, CDR1 MNHEY and CDR2 SVGEGT. CDR3 length equals 16 residues. The CDR3: CASSHSRTGPTGELFF. For the CDR3, the DNA is TGTGCCAGCAGTCACTCGAGGACAGGTCCCACCGGGGAGCTGTTTTTT.

The DNA of the CDR3 is TGCAGCGTTGAAGGATTGGAGGGGCAAACCTACGAGCAGTACTTC. Translating it yields CSVEGLEGQTYEQYF. The chain is built from TRBV29-1 and TRBJ2-7; the D gene is possibly TRBD2 (6 bases). The germline V and J ends were trimmed by 1 base and 2 bases, with 15 bases remaining between them. CDR3 length: 15 residues. Germline V gene sequence: CDR1 SQVTM, CDR2 ANQGSEA.

The CDR3 here is CASSLTETYGYTF. DNA for the CDR3: TGTGCCAGCAGCTTGACCGAGACGTATGGCTACACCTTC. The J gene is TRBJ1-2, the V gene TRBV7-8; the D is unclear. The CDR3 loop spans 13 amino acids. V was clipped by 3 bases and J by 5 bases, with 10 bases between them. Germline V CDR1 and CDR2: SGHVS, FQNEAQ.

This clonotype was seen many times. The rearrangement joins TRBV30 to TRBJ2-1; D unresolved. Germline V gene data show CDR1 as GTSNPN and CDR2 as SVGIG (reference sequence). Trimming took 2 bases from V and 8 from J, leaving 16 bases between them. The CDR3 runs 14 residues. Here the CDR3 DNA reads TGTGCCTGGAGTTTACGGGCCAGGTTAGATGAGCAGTTCTTC. Protein sequence: CAWSLRARLDEQFF.

The V call is TRBV9, the J call TRBJ1-2; maybe TRBD1 (5 bases). Germline CDR1 reads SGDLS; CDR2 reads YYNGEE. Trimming removed 0 bases at V and 4 bases at J, with 7 bases between. The CDR3 runs 13 residues. The CDR3 reads CASSVAGIYGYTF. The CDR3 DNA follows: TGTGCCAGCAGCGTAGCAGGGATCTATGGCTACACCTTC. The full variable domain, in which reference TRBV9 and TRBJ1-2 provide the parts outside the CDR3, is DSGVTQTPKHLITATGQRVTLRCSPRSGDLSVYWYQQSLDQGLQFLIQYYNGEERAKGNILERFSAQQFPDLHSELNLSSLELGDSALYFCASSVAGIYGYTFGSGTRLTVV.

This sequence joins TRBV7-9 and TRBJ2-5; D not certain. CDR1 and CDR2 from the germline V gene are SEHNR and FQNEAQ (reference sequence). Trimming stripped 1 base from V and 5 bases from J, with 5 bases between. This CDR3 region has 12 residues. The CDR3 sequence: CASSLVSETQYF. CDR3 DNA sequence: TGTGCCAGCAGCTTAGTGTCGGAGACCCAGTACTTC.

The chain joins TRBV7-6 to TRBJ1-6, with D possibly matching TRBD1 (6 bases). CDR1 SGHVS and CDR2 FNYEAQ come from the germline V gene. The CDR3 is made up of 15 amino acids. V was pared by 6 bases and J by 7 bases, with 16 bases between. The CDR3: CASSYDPGENSPLHF. The CDR3 DNA sequence: TGTGCCAGCAGTTATGACCCAGGGGAGAATTCACCCCTCCACTTT.

The chain employs TRBV9 and TRBJ2-3, with D unresolved. CDR3 length: 15 residues. V gave up 6 bases and J gave up 2 bases, with 16 bases separating them. Germline V gene lookup returns CDR1 SGDLS and CDR2 YYNGEE. Here the CDR3 reads CASNYNGRDTDTQYF. In DNA form, the CDR3 reads TGTGCCAGCAACTACAATGGTAGGGACACAGATACGCAGTATTTT.

This clonotype is classed as medium-sized (0.01 to 0.1%). This chain uses TRBV6-1 with TRBJ2-2; D call uncertain. CDR3 length: 12 residues. The V and J ends lost 7 bases and 3 bases respectively, with 6 bases between them. Germline V gene data show CDR1 as MNHNS and CDR2 as SASEGT. CDR3: CASTLYTGELFF. The DNA of the CDR3 is TGTGCCAGCACCCTGTACACCGGGGAGCTGTTTTTT.

This clonotype has a single count. This sequence joins TRBV6-1 and TRBJ2-2, with 13 bases identical to TRBD2. Unmatched junction bases numbered 6, after V lost 6 bases and J lost 5 bases. The CDR3 has 16 amino acids. The germline CDR1 and CDR2 sequences are MNHNS and SASEGT. The CDR3 region is CASRTSGGPRTGELFF. The DNA of the CDR3 is TGTGCCAGCAGGACTAGCGGGGGGCCCCGGACCGGGGAGCTGTTTTTT.

This clonotype was counted only a few times. The J gene is TRBJ1-5, the V gene TRBV7-3; D unresolved. CDR1 is SGHTA and CDR2 is FQGTGA in the germline V gene. The CDR3 runs 14 residues. Trimming pared 0 bases from V and 3 bases from J, leaving 6 bases between. The CDR3 sequence: CASSLTSFNQPQHF. Written as DNA, the CDR3 is TGTGCCAGCAGCTTAACCAGTTTCAATCAGCCCCAGCATTTT. The full variable domain, rest sourced from reference TRBV7-3 and TRBJ1-5, is GAGVSQTPSNKVTEKGKYVELRCDPISGHTALYWYRQSLGQGPEFLIYFQGTGAADDSGLPNDRFFAVRPEGSVSTLKIQRTERGDSAVYLCASSLTSFNQPQHFGDGTRLSIL.

The gene calls are TRBV19 and TRBJ1-1; 7 bases agree with TRBD1. V lost 8 bases, J lost 8 bases, and 2 bases stayed unmatched. The CDR3 totals 10 residues. Germline CDR1 and CDR2: LNHDA and SQIVND (reference sequence). The CDR3 DNA sequence: TGTGCCAGTGAGGGGGCCGAAGCTTTCTTT. Protein sequence: CASEGAEAFF.

The genes are TRBV2 and TRBJ2-2; 8 nucleotides line up with TRBD2. The CDR3 consists of 15 residues. CDR1 and CDR2 (germline): SNHLY, FYNNEI. Unmatched junction bases numbered 7, after V lost 7 bases and J lost 3 bases. The CDR3 sequence is CASTGGGVYTGELFF. The CDR3, as DNA: TGTGCCAGCACCGGGGGGGGGGTATACACCGGGGAGCTGTTTTTT.

The chain carries TRBV7-8 and TRBJ2-7; 8 bases line up with TRBD1. CDR3 length: 15 amino acids. The trim removed 2 bases at V and 3 bases at J, leaving 6 bases unmatched. The germline V gene has CDR1 SGHVS and CDR2 FQNEAQ. Here the CDR3 DNA reads TGTGCCAGCAGCTTAACAGGACAGGGCATCTACGAGCAGTACTTC. Its translation is CASSLTGQGIYEQYF.

A remark on this clonotype: This CDR3 is missing its conserved last phenylalanine or tryptophan, likely due to a read error. The limits of the CDR3 on the DNA are not certain, so only TCRdb's listed CDR3 is given. CDR3 residues: CSVEDGDRHS. The rearrangement joins TRBV29-1 to TRBJ1-2; no DNA check was done on the table's D call, TRBD1. The CDR3 extends over 10 residues, inclusive of both ends. Germline V gene sequence: CDR1 SQVTM, CDR2 ANQGSEA.

This chain links TRBV5-1 with TRBJ2-3; the D gene is possibly TRBD1 (5 bases). This CDR3 contains 14 residues. The V end lost 0 bases, the J end lost 4 bases, and 9 bases lay between the germline ends. Germline CDR1 is SGHRS and CDR2 is YFSETQ. The CDR3 region has the DNA TGCGCCAGCAGCTTGGAGGGCAGGGCAGATACGCAGTATTTT. It codes for CASSLEGRADTQYF. The variable domain in full, with the rest retrieved from reference TRBV5-1 and TRBJ2-3, is KAGVTQTPRYLIKTRGQQVTLSCSPISGHRSVSWYQQTPGQGLQFLFEYFSETQRNKGNFPGRFSGRQFSNSRSEMNVSTLELGDSALYLCASSLEGRADTQYFGPGTRLTVL.

This clonotype has ten or more counts. V is TRBV3-1 and J is TRBJ2-1, with D tentatively TRBD1 or TRBD2 (5 bases each). The germline CDR1 and CDR2 sequences are LGHDT and YNNKEL (reference sequence). This CDR3 has 16 amino acids. Trimming removed 3 bases at V and 5 bases at J, with 17 bases between. This CDR3 reads CASSQGLRRVDNEQFF. DNA of the CDR3: TGTGCCAGCAGCCAGGGGCTGAGGCGGGTTGACAATGAGCAGTTCTTC.

This chain connects TRBV29-1 to TRBJ2-7; 9 bases line up with TRBD1. The CDR3 totals 14 residues. Germline V lookup: CDR1 SQVTM, CDR2 ANQGSEA. V lost 4 bases to trimming and J lost 0 bases; unmatched junction nucleotides: 4. The CDR3 nucleotides read TGCAGCGTTGCTGGGACAGGGCTCTCCTACGAGCAGTACTTC. The encoded protein is CSVAGTGLSYEQYF.